The rows below give T cell receptor beta chains drawn from one sample of a study of T cells after posttransplantation cyclophosphamide. Generated by immunoSEQ multiplex PCR, the TCRdb table keeps only in-frame clones and is missing some. The sample lists 30,000 or so clones, around 90% occurring once. What was sequenced was naive CD4+ T cells sorted from PBMCs. The receptor set was obtained from an older woman in good health, CMV-negative, and a related stem cell transplant donor. Both conserved end residues are part of each CDR3. Fields, in order: V gene, J gene, clone size, D gene, CDR3 length, CDR3 protein, CDR3 DNA. A D gene is named only where the DNA matches it firmly. Size is stated for part of the rows, as once, few or many counts, or as a class when the clone is expanded.

V: TRBV4-1
J: TRBJ2-5
size: .
D: TRBD2
length: 17
CDR3: CASSHGTSGRAQETQYF
DNA: TGCGCCAGCAGCCACGGGACTAGCGGGAGGGCCCAAGAGACCCAGTACTTC

V: TRBV6-1
J: TRBJ2-7
size: few
D: TRBD2
length: 14
CDR3: CASSQRAGVYEQYF
DNA: TGTGCCAGCAGCCAGCGGGCGGGAGTCTACGAGCAGTACTTC

V: TRBV2
J: TRBJ2-1
size: few
D: .
length: 12
CDR3: CASSTQGAEQFF
DNA: TGTGCCAGCAGTACACAGGGAGCTGAGCAGTTCTTC

V: TRBV29-1
J: TRBJ2-1
size: .
D: TRBD1
length: 16
CDR3: CSVGPRGQIQINEQFF
DNA: TGCAGCGTTGGTCCCAGGGGGCAAATTCAAATCAATGAGCAGTTCTTC

V: TRBV11-2
J: TRBJ2-2
size: .
D: .
length: 15
CDR3: CASSQMVGGTGELFF
DNA: TGTGCCAGCAGCCAGATGGTGGGGGGCACCGGGGAGCTGTTTTTT

V: TRBV19
J: TRBJ2-7
size: .
D: .
length: 13
CDR3: CASSKPGSYEQYF
DNA: TGTGCCAGTAGCAAGCCGGGCTCCTACGAGCAGTACTTC

V: TRBV5-1
J: TRBJ2-6
size: once
D: TRBD1
length: 18
CDR3: CASRLQGNRATGANVLTF
DNA: TGCGCCAGCAGGCTACAGGGGAATCGGGCAACTGGGGCCAACGTCCTGACTTTC

V: TRBV19
J: TRBJ2-2
size: .
D: .
length: 16
CDR3: CASSPWADIDTGELFF
DNA: TGTGCCAGTAGTCCATGGGCGGACATCGACACCGGGGAGCTGTTTTTT

V: TRBV7-2
J: TRBJ1-6
size: .
D: .
length: 12
CDR3: CASSSQNSPLHF
DNA: TGTGCCAGCAGCTCTCAGAATTCACCCCTCCACTTT

V: TRBV28
J: TRBJ2-1
size: .
D: TRBD2
length: 16
CDR3: CASSSSGTSGNGEQFF
DNA: TGTGCCAGCAGTTCCTCCGGGACTAGCGGGAATGGTGAGCAGTTCTTC

V: TRBV5-1
J: TRBJ2-7
size: .
D: TRBD1
length: 13
CDR3: CASSSGTGREQYF
DNA: TGCGCCAGCAGCTCAGGGACAGGGCGGGAGCAGTACTTC

V: TRBV7-3
J: TRBJ2-5
size: .
D: TRBD2
length: 16
CDR3: CASSRGTSGGGETQYF
DNA: TGTGCCAGCAGCCGCGGGACTAGCGGGGGCGGAGAGACCCAGTACTTC

V: TRBV18
J: TRBJ1-2
size: .
D: .
length: 14
CDR3: CASLRDRSGYGYTF
DNA: TGTGCCAGCTTACGAGATAGGAGTGGCTATGGCTACACCTTC

V: TRBV5-1
J: TRBJ2-1
size: .
D: TRBD2
length: 15
CDR3: CASSFSGGASNEQFF
DNA: TGCGCCAGCAGCTTCAGCGGGGGGGCGTCGAATGAGCAGTTCTTC

V: TRBV21-1
J: TRBJ2-3
size: .
D: .
length: 14
CDR3: CASSKRTATDTQYF
DNA: TGTGCCAGCAGCAAACGGACAGCCACAGATACGCAGTATTTT

V: TRBV6-1
J: TRBJ2-3
size: few
D: TRBD1
length: 15
CDR3: CASTDRGHSTDTQYF
DNA: TGTGCCAGCACCGACAGGGGGCATTCCACAGATACGCAGTATTTT

V: TRBV2
J: TRBJ2-1
size: .
D: TRBD2
length: 13
CDR3: CASGPGGYNEQFF
DNA: TGTGCCAGCGGCCCGGGAGGCTACAATGAGCAGTTCTTC

V: TRBV11-3
J: TRBJ2-7
size: .
D: TRBD2
length: 13
CDR3: CASSGAGVGEQYF
DNA: TGTGCCAGCAGCGGGGCGGGAGTAGGTGAGCAGTACTTC

V: TRBV5-1
J: TRBJ2-1
size: .
D: TRBD2
length: 16
CDR3: CASSYSSGRMGNEQFF
DNA: TGCGCCAGCAGCTACTCTAGCGGGAGGATGGGGAATGAGCAGTTCTTC

V: TRBV6-4
J: TRBJ1-1
size: .
D: TRBD1
length: 12
CDR3: CASRGQGSEAFF
DNA: TGTGCCAGCAGGGGACAGGGGAGTGAAGCTTTCTTT

V: TRBV9
J: TRBJ2-1
size: once
D: .
length: 13
CDR3: CASSKEVYNEQFF
DNA: TGTGCCAGCAGCAAAGAGGTCTACAATGAGCAGTTCTTC

V: TRBV7-3
J: TRBJ2-3
size: .
D: TRBD1
length: 15
CDR3: CASSPMGQGGDTQYF
DNA: TGTGCCAGCAGCCCGATGGGACAGGGGGGGGATACGCAGTATTTT

V: TRBV9
J: TRBJ1-2
size: .
D: TRBD1
length: 14
CDR3: CASSVTGGSHGYTF
DNA: TGTGCCAGCAGCGTTACAGGGGGCTCGCATGGCTACACCTTC

V: TRBV9
J: TRBJ2-3
size: .
D: TRBD2
length: 16
CDR3: CASSSSQAGITDTQYF
DNA: TGTGCCAGCAGCTCCTCGCAAGCGGGGATCACAGATACGCAGTATTTT

V: TRBV28
J: TRBJ2-5
size: .
D: TRBD1
length: 13
CDR3: CAGSGTAQETQYF
DNA: TGTGCCGGGTCCGGGACAGCCCAAGAGACCCAGTACTTC

V: TRBV18
J: TRBJ2-7
size: .
D: .
length: 13
CDR3: CASSPTATYEQYF
DNA: TGTGCCAGCTCACCAACAGCCACCTACGAGCAGTACTTC

V: TRBV25-1
J: TRBJ1-2
size: .
D: TRBD1
length: 14
CDR3: CASSEPTGRYGYTF
DNA: TGTGCCAGCAGTGAACCGACAGGGCGGTATGGCTACACCTTC

V: TRBV19
J: TRBJ2-7
size: once
D: TRBD1
length: 15
CDR3: CASSLTGGQGSEQYF
DNA: TGTGCCAGTAGTCTGACAGGGGGACAGGGCTCCGAGCAGTACTTC

V: TRBV4-2
J: TRBJ2-7
size: once
D: TRBD2
length: 16
CDR3: CASSQDDVAGPSEQYF
DNA: TGTGCCAGCAGCCAAGATGATGTAGCGGGACCTAGCGAGCAGTACTTC

V: TRBV27
J: TRBJ1-6
size: .
D: TRBD1
length: 14
CDR3: CASSLGTGGSPLHF
DNA: TGTGCCAGCAGTTTGGGGACAGGAGGTTCACCCCTCCACTTT

V: TRBV28
J: TRBJ1-2
size: .
D: TRBD1
length: 14
CDR3: CASSYAGGMIGYTF
DNA: TGTGCCAGCAGCTATGCAGGGGGGATGATTGGCTACACCTTC

V: TRBV6-6
J: TRBJ2-1
size: .
D: .
length: 15
CDR3: CASSYSGLLGDEQFF
DNA: TGTGCCAGCAGTTACTCCGGACTACTAGGGGATGAGCAGTTCTTC

V: TRBV5-1
J: TRBJ2-1
size: .
D: TRBD2
length: 14
CDR3: CASRLSDGGVEQFF
DNA: TGCGCCAGCAGGCTCTCGGACGGGGGGGTTGAGCAGTTCTTC

V: TRBV6-5
J: TRBJ1-1
size: .
D: .
length: 16
CDR3: CASSYSRRGTNTEAFF
DNA: TGTGCCAGCAGTTACTCGAGGCGGGGGACGAACACTGAAGCTTTCTTT

V: TRBV4-1
J: TRBJ2-1
size: .
D: TRBD2
length: 15
CDR3: CASLNLAGGNNEQFF
DNA: TGCGCCAGTCTCAATTTAGCGGGGGGGAACAATGAGCAGTTCTTC

V: TRBV7-8
J: TRBJ2-3
size: .
D: TRBD2
length: 16
CDR3: CASSHYGAGSTDTQYF
DNA: TGTGCCAGCAGCCATTATGGAGCGGGGAGCACAGATACGCAGTATTTT

V: TRBV10-2
J: TRBJ2-1
size: .
D: TRBD2
length: 15
CDR3: CASREAGGPGNEQFF
DNA: TGCGCCAGCAGGGAGGCGGGGGGGCCAGGAAATGAGCAGTTCTTC

V: TRBV27
J: TRBJ2-4
size: .
D: .
length: 16
CDR3: CASKGASAQGQNIQYF
DNA: TGTGCCAGCAAAGGTGCGAGCGCCCAGGGGCAAAACATTCAGTACTTC

V: TRBV28
J: TRBJ2-7
size: .
D: .
length: 12
CDR3: CASSVTAYEQYF
DNA: TGTGCCAGCAGTGTGACAGCTTACGAGCAGTACTTC

V: TRBV19
J: TRBJ1-1
size: .
D: .
length: 17
CDR3: CASRRKGVVGTIAEAFF
DNA: TGTGCCAGCAGGAGGAAAGGGGTCGTAGGGACAATAGCTGAAGCTTTCTTT

V: TRBV6-5
J: TRBJ2-2
size: .
D: TRBD1
length: 14
CDR3: CASGRTGATGELFF
DNA: TGTGCCAGCGGTAGGACAGGGGCCACCGGGGAGCTGTTTTTT

V: TRBV19
J: TRBJ2-1
size: .
D: TRBD2
length: 17
CDR3: CASRLLAGRGLGNEQFF
DNA: TGTGCCAGTAGGCTCCTAGCGGGGAGAGGCCTCGGGAATGAGCAGTTCTTC

V: TRBV6-6
J: TRBJ2-7
size: .
D: .
length: 14
CDR3: CASKPGTRSYEQYF
DNA: TGTGCCAGCAAACCCGGGACAAGGAGCTACGAGCAGTACTTC

V: TRBV6-5
J: TRBJ1-2
size: .
D: TRBD1
length: 15
CDR3: CASSSTPGGWYGYTF
DNA: TGTGCCAGCAGTTCAACGCCAGGGGGTTGGTATGGCTACACCTTC

V: TRBV2
J: TRBJ2-7
size: .
D: TRBD1
length: 16
CDR3: CASSEAHRGQGAVQYF
DNA: TGTGCCAGCAGTGAAGCGCATCGAGGACAGGGGGCAGTGCAGTACTTC

V: TRBV7-9
J: TRBJ1-2
size: .
D: TRBD1
length: 13
CDR3: CASKKTGIYGYTF
DNA: TGTGCCAGCAAGAAGACAGGGATTTATGGCTACACCTTC

V: TRBV28
J: TRBJ1-2
size: .
D: TRBD1
length: 15
CDR3: CASSLQGARNYGYTF
DNA: TGTGCCAGCAGTTTACAGGGGGCGAGGAATTATGGCTACACCTTC

V: TRBV5-1
J: TRBJ2-7
size: .
D: .
length: 15
CDR3: CASSFSAGLSYEQYF
DNA: TGCGCCAGCAGCTTCTCGGCAGGACTCTCCTACGAGCAGTACTTC

V: TRBV5-1
J: TRBJ2-3
size: .
D: TRBD1
length: 14
CDR3: CASSQGQLTDTQYF
DNA: TGCGCCAGCAGCCAGGGACAGCTCACAGATACGCAGTATTTT

V: TRBV12-5
J: TRBJ1-1
size: once
D: .
length: 16
CDR3: CASADPGRAGNTEAFF
DNA: TGTGCTAGTGCGGACCCGGGGAGGGCCGGGAACACTGAAGCTTTCTTT